The 25 T cell receptor beta chains presented below share a single source sample, sequenced in a study of cytomegalovirus exposure and HLA in healthy donors (dated by TCRdb to between 2016 and 2019). The library came from the immunoSEQ multiplex PCR assay. For the multiplex PCR, a mixture combining 60 forward primers for TCR Vbeta segments and 13 reverse primers for TCR Jbeta segments was used. Entries here come from immuneACCESS through TCRdb and include only in-frame sequences with V and J called. Some clones fail to appear in such tables; in the studies checked, an unresolved V gene covers under half of the shortfall, and the cause of the remainder is unknown. The sample includes about 140,000 clones, with approximately 82% observed a single time. The top ten constitute 1.9% of the sample. Material: PBMCs. The origin of the receptors is a woman aged 40 to 50 in good health and CMV-seronegative.

This chain links TRBV25-1 with TRBJ1-4, with no clear D. The germline V and J ends were trimmed by 1 base and 0 bases, with 3 bases remaining between them. Germline V gives CDR1 MGHDK, CDR2 SYGVNS. The CDR3 extends over 14 amino acids. The CDR3 DNA sequence: TGTGCCAGCAGTGAATCGGCAACTAATGAAAAACTGTTTTTT. Its protein product is CASSESATNEKLFF.

The chain employs TRBV9 and TRBJ1-1, with TRBD1 matching over 8 bases. Germline loops: CDR1 SGDLS, CDR2 YYNGEE. CDR3 size: 12 residues. V trimming: 4 bases; J trimming: 10 bases; junction bases outside the gene matches: 6. The CDR3 loop is CASSSYGTGAFF. CDR3 bases: TGTGCCAGCAGCTCCTACGGGACAGGAGCTTTCTTT.

This chain connects TRBV9 to TRBJ1-1, with D perhaps TRBD1 (5 bases). This CDR3 is built from 15 residues. Trimming cost V 0 bases and J 0 bases, with 9 bases left between them. Germline V CDR1 and CDR2: SGDLS, YYNGEE. This CDR3 reads CASSVVSGLNTEAFF. DNA of the CDR3: TGTGCCAGCAGCGTAGTCTCAGGGTTGAACACTGAAGCTTTCTTT.

The CDR3 sequence is CASAQGRLSTNEQFF. CDR3 nucleotides: TGTGCCAGCGCCCAAGGTAGACTATCAACCAATGAGCAGTTCTTC. The rearrangement joins TRBV6-1 to TRBJ2-1, with a weak D call TRBD2 (5 bases). Germline V gene sequence: CDR1 MNHNS, CDR2 SASEGT. Trimming removed 8 bases from V and 6 bases from J, with 20 bases in between. This CDR3 is built from 15 residues.

J is TRBJ1-2 and V is TRBV15; 9 nucleotides align to TRBD1. J gave up 3 bases and V 3 bases, and 8 bases lay outside the gene matches. Looked up from germline, CDR1 is LNHNV and CDR2 is YYDKDF (reference sequence). The CDR3 is made up of 16 amino acids. The CDR3 loop reads CATSSLQGAQDYGYTF. For the CDR3, the DNA is TGTGCCACCAGCAGCCTACAGGGGGCGCAGGACTATGGCTACACCTTC.

This clone was counted once. This chain connects TRBV7-2 to TRBJ2-5; D possibly corresponds to TRBD2 (5 bases). CDR1 and CDR2 from the germline V gene are SGHTA and FQGNSA. CDR3 length: 15 residues. The V end lost 4 bases, the J end lost 4 bases, and 16 bases lay between the germline ends. The CDR3 DNA is TGTGCCAGCAGCTCCAACCCGGGGATTGTAGAGACCCAGTACTTC. It translates to CASSSNPGIVETQYF.

The chain is built from TRBV5-6 and TRBJ1-5; tentatively, D is TRBD1 (5 bases). This CDR3 region has 14 residues. Per the germline V gene, CDR1 is SGHDT and CDR2 is YYEEEE. V was cut by 4 bases and J by 4 bases, with 12 bases left in between. The chain's CDR3 is CASSVDRNNQPQHF. The CDR3 nucleotides read TGTGCCAGCAGCGTAGACAGAAATAATCAGCCCCAGCATTTT.

The genes are TRBV7-9 and TRBJ1-2; a possible D gene is TRBD1 (5 bases). The V end was cut by 1 base, the J end by 4 bases, with 10 bases between. The germline V gene has CDR1 SEHNR and CDR2 FQNEAQ (reference sequence). The CDR3 loop spans 14 amino acids. The DNA of the CDR3 is TGTGCCAGCAGCTTAGATGGGGGGACCTATGGCTACACCTTC. This translates into CASSLDGGTYGYTF.

This clone was seen only once. The V call is TRBV7-2, the J call TRBJ2-3, with a weak D call TRBD2 (6 bases). This CDR3 is built from 15 residues. Germline-derived CDR1 and CDR2 are SGHTA and FQGNSA. V was shortened by 1 base and J by 4 bases, with 12 bases between the two germline ends. The CDR3 DNA reads TGTGCCAGCAGCTTAGACGGGGGTAATTCAGATACGCAGTATTTT. Its protein product is CASSLDGGNSDTQYF.

Here the CDR3 DNA reads TGTGCCAGTAGTATTGCCTGGTCAGGTTTGGTGGGCGATGAGCAGTTCTTC. It encodes CASSIAWSGLVGDEQFF. This chain joins TRBV19 and TRBJ2-1; unclear D gene. Germline-derived CDR1 and CDR2 are LNHDA and SQIVND (reference sequence). The CDR3 consists of 17 residues. V dropped 3 bases and J dropped 8 bases, with 23 bases sitting between them. Supplemented by reference TRBV19 and TRBJ2-1, the full variable domain reads DGGITQSPKYLFRKEGQNVTLSCEQNLNHDAMYWYRQDPGQGLRLIYYSQIVNDFQKGDIAEGYSVSREKKESFPLTVTSAQKNPTAFYLCASSIAWSGLVGDEQFFGPGTRLTVL.

This clone was seen only a few times. The gene calls are TRBV6-5 and TRBJ1-1; a possible D gene is TRBD1 (5 bases). The CDR3 totals 12 residues. The V end was cut by 11 bases, the J end by 2 bases, with 12 bases between. The germline gives CDR1 MNHEY, CDR2 SVGAGI. The CDR3 region is CASGRVNTEAFF. CDR3 DNA: TGTGCCTCAGGCAGGGTTAACACTGAAGCTTTCTTT.

The chain carries TRBV29-1 and TRBJ1-1; no reliable D call. The V end lost 3 bases, the J end lost 4 bases, and 15 bases lay between the germline ends. Germline values: CDR1 SQVTM, CDR2 ANQGSEA. The CDR3 contains 14 residues. CDR3 nucleotides: TGCAGCGTTGAGGGTTCCGCGGAGGGCACTGAAGCTTTCTTT. It specifies CSVEGSAEGTEAFF.

This clone was recorded a few times. The CDR3 loop reads CASSLASGTEAFF. Written as DNA, the CDR3 is TGTGCCAGCAGCTTAGCATCGGGCACTGAAGCTTTCTTT. The J gene is TRBJ1-1, the V gene TRBV7-3; no reliable D call. The ends were cut back, 2 bases at V and 4 bases at J, with 8 bases in the middle. Germline V CDR1 and CDR2: SGHTA, FQGTGA. There are 13 residues in the CDR3.

This clone came up a few times. The V gene is TRBV11-3, the J gene TRBJ2-1; TRBD2 is a possible D gene (6 bases). The germline V gene encodes CDR1 SGHNT and CDR2 YENEEA. With 1 base removed from V and 3 bases from J, the gap between germline ends came to 10 bases. There are 15 residues in the CDR3. The CDR3 DNA reads TGTGCCAGCAGCTTAGGGGGGGTTGTCTACAATGAGCAGTTCTTC. Translated, it gives CASSLGGVVYNEQFF.

V and J are TRBV28 and TRBJ1-1; D gene ambiguous. The CDR3 spans 15 residues. Germline CDR1 and CDR2: MDHEN and SYDVKM. Trimming stripped 6 bases from V and 2 bases from J, with 16 bases between. CDR3 DNA: TGTGCCAGCAGCTACCTACAGACTATAAACACTGAAGCTTTCTTT. Translated, it gives CASSYLQTINTEAFF.

V gene TRBV5-4 combines with J gene TRBJ2-1; 7 bases are a match to TRBD1. Germline-derived CDR1 and CDR2 are SGHNT and YYREEE (reference sequence). Trimming at V came to 7 bases and at J to 0 bases, leaving 7 bases not matched to a gene. This CDR3 has 15 residues. CDR3 DNA sequence: TGTGCCAGCCAAGTGGACAGGCGCTCCTACAATGAGCAGTTCTTC. Residues: CASQVDRRSYNEQFF. The complete variable domain, with remaining parts taken from reference TRBV5-4 and TRBJ2-1, reads ETGVTQSPTHLIKTRGQQVTLRCSSQSGHNTVSWYQQALGQGPQFIFQYYREEENGRGNFPPRFSGLQFPNYSSELNVNALELDDSALYLCASQVDRRSYNEQFFGPGTRLTVL.

The chain recombines TRBV11-3 with TRBJ2-1; TRBD1 is a possible D gene (6 bases). The germline V and J ends were trimmed by 5 bases and 0 bases, with 11 bases remaining between them. Germline loops: CDR1 SGHNT, CDR2 YENEEA. The CDR3 contains 15 residues. The CDR3 nucleotides are TGTGCCAGCAGCCGGGACACCGGCTCCTACAATGAGCAGTTCTTC. Its translation: CASSRDTGSYNEQFF.

The rearrangement joins TRBV18 to TRBJ2-5, with 10 bases that match TRBD2. Germline lookup yields CDR1 KGHSH and CDR2 LQKENI. J gave up 1 base and V 4 bases, and 3 bases lay outside the gene matches. The CDR3 covers 15 residues. CDR3 sequence: CASSRASGGQETQYF. For the CDR3, the DNA is TGTGCCAGCTCACGCGCTAGCGGGGGCCAAGAGACCCAGTACTTC.

This chain connects TRBV10-3 to TRBJ2-1; D may be TRBD2 (5 bases). The CDR3 totals 14 residues. V lost 10 bases to trimming and J lost 5 bases, with 18 bases between them. Germline V gene sequence: CDR1 ENHRY, CDR2 SYGVKD. The CDR3 sequence is CATCKETINNEQFF. The DNA of the CDR3 is TGTGCCACCTGCAAGGAGACTATAAACAATGAGCAGTTCTTC.

The chain has TRBV28 and TRBJ2-1; 11 bases match TRBD2. From germline, CDR1 is MDHEN and CDR2 SYDVKM. The CDR3 sequence is 17 residues long. V lost 2 bases to trimming and J lost 3 bases; unmatched junction nucleotides: 6. The CDR3 loop is CASSLTAGTSGYNEQFF. Written as DNA, the CDR3 is TGTGCCAGCAGTTTAACCGCCGGGACTAGCGGCTACAATGAGCAGTTCTTC. The variable domain in full, with the rest retrieved from reference TRBV28 and TRBJ2-1, is DVKVTQSSRYLVKRTGEKVFLECVQDMDHENMFWYRQDPGLGLRLIYFSYDVKMKEKGDIPEGYSVSREKKERFSLILESASTNQTSMYLCASSLTAGTSGYNEQFFGPGTRLTVL.

The genes are TRBV11-1 and TRBJ2-7; D perhaps matches TRBD1 (6 bases). V was clipped by 5 bases and J by 3 bases, with 14 bases between them. This CDR3 contains 14 residues. Germline V gene data show CDR1 as SGHAT and CDR2 as FQDESV (reference sequence). The CDR3 DNA follows: TGTGCCAGCAGCACTCGGGACACCTTCTACGAGCAGTACTTC. Translation: CASSTRDTFYEQYF.

This chain links TRBV28 with TRBJ2-3; maybe TRBD1 (5 bases). V was cut by 5 bases and J by 7 bases, with 10 bases left in between. Germline CDR1 reads MDHEN; CDR2 reads SYDVKM. CDR3 size: 12 residues. The CDR3 DNA reads as TGTGCCAGCAGTGCAGACAGTTATACGCAGTATTTT. Translated, it gives CASSADSYTQYF.

This chain uses TRBV11-1 with TRBJ1-1; D gene ambiguous. CDR1 and CDR2 (germline): SGHAT, FQDESV (reference sequence). The V and J ends lost 6 bases and 5 bases respectively, with 19 bases between them. This CDR3 is 15 amino acids long. The CDR3 DNA is TGTGCCAGCAGTCCCCATCCATCCGGGAGGACTGAAGCTTTCTTT. Translated, it gives CASSPHPSGRTEAFF.

This chain uses TRBV7-3 with TRBJ1-2; TRBD1 agrees at 10 bases. The CDR3 extends over 15 amino acids. V shed 5 bases, J shed 7 bases, and the junction held 10 bases outside the gene matches. CDR1 SGHTA and CDR2 FQGTGA come from the germline V gene. The CDR3 DNA sequence: TGTGCCAGCAGCGACCAACCGGGACAGGGGACTGGCTACACCTTC. Translated: CASSDQPGQGTGYTF.

The J gene is TRBJ2-5, the V gene TRBV30, with D hard to call. The J call may be mistaken, given a closer DNA end match to TRBJ2-7. CDR3 length: 12 residues. CDR1 and CDR2 from the germline V gene are GTSNPN and SVGIG (reference sequence). Here the CDR3 reads CAWSPQSYEQYF. CDR3 DNA: TGTGCCTGGAGTCCACAGAGTTACGAGCAGTACTTC.